This TCR beta chain stems from a study of T-cell reconstitution after alpha-beta-depleted transplantation in children. As it was prepared, the TCRbeta library received unique molecular identifiers. TCRdb independently ran MiXCR on the PCR reads; one entry per CDR3 protein. This sample carries 610,000 or so distinct CDR3 sequences, 25% to 30% of them seen once, and the ten largest clones take around a third. Per germline, CDR1 SGHRS and CDR2 YFSETQ. The CDR3 has 16 amino acids. V lost 0 bases and J lost 0, with 11 bases in between. The sample was PBMCs, taken before TCRalphabeta/CD19-depleted stem cell transplant. The chain links TRBV5-1 to TRBJ2-3; D gene ambiguous. The receptor's source is a boy under two years old with Wiskott-Aldrich syndrome, due to receive a stem cell transplant. CDR3 loop: CASSLGQAISTDTQYF. CDR3 DNA sequence: TGCGCCAGCAGCTTGGGTCAGGCCATTAGCACAGATACGCAGTATTTT.